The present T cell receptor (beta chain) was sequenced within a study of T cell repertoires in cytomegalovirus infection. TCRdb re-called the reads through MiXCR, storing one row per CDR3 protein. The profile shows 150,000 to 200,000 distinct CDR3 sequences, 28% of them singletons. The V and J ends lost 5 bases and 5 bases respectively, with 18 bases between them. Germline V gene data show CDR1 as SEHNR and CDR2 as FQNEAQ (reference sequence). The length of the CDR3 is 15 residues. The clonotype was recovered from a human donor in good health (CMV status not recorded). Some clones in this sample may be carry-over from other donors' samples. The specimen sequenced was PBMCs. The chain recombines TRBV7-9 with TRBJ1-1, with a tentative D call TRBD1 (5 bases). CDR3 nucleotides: TGTGCCAGCAGCCGGGCCGACCGGGGGAGAACTGAAGCTTTCTTT. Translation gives CASSRADRGRTEAFF.